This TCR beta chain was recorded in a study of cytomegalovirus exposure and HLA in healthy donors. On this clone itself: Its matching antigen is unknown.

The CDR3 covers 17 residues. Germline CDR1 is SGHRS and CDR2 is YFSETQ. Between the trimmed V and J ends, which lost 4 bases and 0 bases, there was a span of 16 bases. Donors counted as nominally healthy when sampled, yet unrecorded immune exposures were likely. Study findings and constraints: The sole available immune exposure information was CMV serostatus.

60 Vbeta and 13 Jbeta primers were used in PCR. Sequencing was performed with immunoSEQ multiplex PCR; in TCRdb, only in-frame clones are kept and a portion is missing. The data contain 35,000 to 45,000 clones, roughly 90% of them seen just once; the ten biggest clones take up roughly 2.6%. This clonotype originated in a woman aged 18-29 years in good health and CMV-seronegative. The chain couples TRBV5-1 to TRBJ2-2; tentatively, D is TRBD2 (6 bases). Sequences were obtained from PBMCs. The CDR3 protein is CASSPTGGVANTGELFF. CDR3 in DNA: TGCGCCAGCAGCCCCACCGGGGGAGTCGCGAACACCGGGGAGCTGTTTTTT.